This T cell receptor beta chain derives from a study of response to subunit inactivated influenza vaccine. Study-wide findings and caveats: Each seasonal influenza vaccination, the authors suggested, recruits few new T cells.

This clonotype was seen at least ten times. Its antigen remains unidentified. TCRdb analysed the RT-PCR reads with MiXCR anew, one entry per CDR3 protein. This table has 300,000 to 350,000 distinct CDR3 sequences, 21% appearing once. The CDR3 loop spans 15 amino acids. V was trimmed by 3 bases and J by 0 bases, leaving 11 bases between them. Germline loops: CDR1 LGHDT, CDR2 YNNKEL (reference sequence). V and J are TRBV3-1 and TRBJ1-1, with a tentative D call TRBD1 (5 bases). The clonotype was recovered from a man between 50 and 69 years old who received an inactivated influenza vaccine. The sample here was PBMCs from blood, taken 21 months after vaccination. DNA for the CDR3: TGTGCCAGCAGCCACCCCGGGGGGATGAACACTGAAGCTTTCTTT. This sequence encodes CASSHPGGMNTEAFF.